Following are 2 T cell receptor beta chains from one sample sequenced in a study of blood T cell repertoires in COVID-19. Only in-frame clones appear in the TCRdb table, and some are missing; sequencing was by immunoSEQ multiplex PCR. This sample has 43,000 or so clones, with over 90% found just once. Specimen: peripheral blood. The receptor set was obtained from a human donor in a cohort sampled during active COVID-19.

The gene calls are TRBV10-3 and TRBJ2-1; 9 positions match TRBD2. This CDR3 has 13 residues. V was pared by 5 bases and J by 9 bases, with 5 bases of the junction left unmatched. Germline V gives CDR1 ENHRY, CDR2 SYGVKD. CDR3 protein: CAISLAGEVEQFF. Here the CDR3 DNA reads TGTGCCATCAGTTTAGCGGGGGAGGTTGAGCAGTTCTTC.

This clone was seen more than once but under ten times. The chain is built from TRBV11-1 and TRBJ1-6; 7 bases agree with TRBD1. The J segment lost 9 bases and the V segment lost 6 bases, leaving 8 bases of the junction unmatched. CDR3 size: 14 residues. Germline assignment: CDR1 SGHAT and CDR2 FQDESV (reference sequence). The CDR3 sequence: CASSFNRGGSPLHF. The CDR3 DNA reads as TGTGCCAGCAGTTTCAACAGGGGTGGTTCACCCCTCCACTTT.